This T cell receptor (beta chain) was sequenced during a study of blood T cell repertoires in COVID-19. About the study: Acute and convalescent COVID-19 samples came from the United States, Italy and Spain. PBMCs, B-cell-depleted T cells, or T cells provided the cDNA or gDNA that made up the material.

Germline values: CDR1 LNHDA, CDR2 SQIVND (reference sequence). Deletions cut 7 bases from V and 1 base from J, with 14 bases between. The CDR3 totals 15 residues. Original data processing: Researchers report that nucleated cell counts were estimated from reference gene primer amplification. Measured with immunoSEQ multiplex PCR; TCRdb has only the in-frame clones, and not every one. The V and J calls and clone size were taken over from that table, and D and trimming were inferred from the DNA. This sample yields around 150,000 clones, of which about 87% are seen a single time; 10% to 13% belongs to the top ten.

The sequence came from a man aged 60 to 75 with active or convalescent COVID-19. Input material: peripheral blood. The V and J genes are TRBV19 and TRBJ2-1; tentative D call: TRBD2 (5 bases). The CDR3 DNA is TGTGCCAGTACCCGGACTGGTAATTCCTACAATGAGCAGTTCTTC. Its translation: CASTRTGNSYNEQFF.